This TCR beta chain originates from a study of patients and donors after allogeneic stem cell transplantation. TCRdb used MiXCR to reprocess the RT-PCR reads, holding one entry per CDR3 protein. The data contain 70,000 or so distinct CDR3 sequences, around a quarter of them seen just once; the ten biggest clones take up approximately 25%. Source material: blood, either unsorted or a sorted T cell fraction (not recorded which). This receptor was taken from a human donor who was either an allogeneic HSCT recipient or a stem cell or donor lymphocyte infusion donor (not recorded which). It is not recorded whose cells these are; they may come from a transplant donor.

The CDR3 here is CSARVGLAGSTDTQYF. The CDR3 nucleotides read TGCAGTGCCCGAGTAGGACTAGCGGGATCCACAGATACGCAGTATTTT. V usage is TRBV20-1 and J usage is TRBJ2-3; 12 bases align to TRBD2. The CDR3 has 16 residues. Germline-derived CDR1 and CDR2 are DFQATT and SNEGSKA (reference sequence). V shed 6 bases, J shed 2 bases, and the junction held 9 bases outside the gene matches.